This T cell receptor beta chain was observed in a study of molecular identifiers for immune sequencing clone quantification. Germline trimming cut 0 bases from V and 2 bases from J; bases unmatched to any gene: 2. Germline V lookup: CDR1 KGHSH, CDR2 LQKENI. CDR3 length equals 16 residues. From the PCR reads, TCRdb called clonotypes with MiXCR, one entry per CDR3 protein. Of 600,000 to 650,000 distinct CDR3 sequences detected, roughly 21% appear once; the ten largest clones hold roughly 0.83%. The rearrangement uses TRBV18 and TRBJ2-2; 8 bases are shared with TRBD1. Material: naive CD8+ T cells from blood, with Jurkat cell RNA spiked in. Specified subset: FACS-sorted CD8+CD4-CCR7+CD45RA+ naive T cells. The clonotype was recovered from a human donor in good health. Some libraries in this study had Jurkat cell RNA spiked in. CDR3 region: CASSPPGQANTGELFF. The CDR3 DNA is TGTGCCAGCTCACCACCGGGACAGGCTAACACCGGGGAGCTGTTTTTT.